The 26 T cell receptor beta chains in this list originate from one sample, sequenced in a study of cytomegalovirus exposure and HLA in healthy donors. PCR involved 60 Vbeta and 13 Jbeta primers. The table came from immunoSEQ multiplex PCR; TCRdb's copy has only in-frame clones and leaves some out. The listing records around 140,000 clones. Sequencing used PBMCs. Receptors were obtained from a woman aged 50 to 60 in good health and CMV-seronegative.

The V call is TRBV5-1, the J call TRBJ2-7; tentatively, D is TRBD1 (6 bases). The CDR3 consists of 14 residues. The V gene's germline CDR1 is SGHRS and CDR2 YFSETQ. V lost 0 bases to trimming and J lost 3 bases, with 10 bases between them. The chain's CDR3 is CASSLGTAFYEQYF. In DNA form, the CDR3 reads TGCGCCAGCAGCTTGGGGACAGCTTTCTACGAGCAGTACTTC.

CDR3: CASSLASVNEQFF. In DNA form, the CDR3 reads TGTGCCAGCAGTTTAGCTAGCGTCAATGAGCAGTTCTTC. The chain uses TRBV27 and TRBJ2-1, with D tentatively TRBD2 (6 bases). The CDR3 covers 13 residues. Germline V lookup: CDR1 MNHEY, CDR2 SMNVEV (reference sequence). V lost 2 bases to trimming and J lost 6 bases, with 8 bases between them.

The V call is TRBV28, the J call TRBJ1-5; a possible D gene is TRBD1 (5 bases). The CDR3 is 15 amino acids. Deletions cut 6 bases from V and 5 bases from J, with 17 bases between. The germline gives CDR1 MDHEN, CDR2 SYDVKM. In nucleotides, the CDR3 is TGTGCCAGCAGGGACACTCTAGGGGCCTATCAGCCCCAGCATTTT. This codes for CASRDTLGAYQPQHF. The complete variable domain, with remaining parts taken from reference TRBV28 and TRBJ1-5, reads DVKVTQSSRYLVKRTGEKVFLECVQDMDHENMFWYRQDPGLGLRLIYFSYDVKMKEKGDIPEGYSVSREKKERFSLILESASTNQTSMYLCASRDTLGAYQPQHFGDGTRLSIL.

CDR3 region: CASSYTGRGETQYF. The CDR3 DNA sequence: TGTGCCAGTAGTTATACAGGGAGAGGGGAGACCCAGTACTTC. V gene TRBV19 combines with J gene TRBJ2-5, with D possibly TRBD1 on 6 matching bases. CDR1 and CDR2 (germline): LNHDA, SQIVND (reference sequence). V lost 5 bases and J 5 bases, leaving 15 bases between the germline ends. This CDR3 is 14 amino acids long.

The V and J genes are TRBV5-6 and TRBJ2-5; possibly TRBD1 for D (6 bases). The last part of the DNA fits TRBJ2-7 better; the J call may be wrong. This CDR3 is built from 14 residues. CDR1 is SGHDT, CDR2 YYEEEE, per germline. CDR3: CASSSRTDVYEQYF. The CDR3 DNA is TGTGCCAGCAGCTCCCGGACAGACGTCTACGAGCAGTACTTC.

V gene TRBV18 combines with J gene TRBJ2-7; the match to TRBD1 covers 9 bases. J was trimmed by 7 bases and V by 3 bases; bases with no gene match: 7. Germline CDR1 is KGHSH and CDR2 is LQKENI. The CDR3 sequence is 14 residues long. The CDR3 here is CASSPGTGSFEQYF. The CDR3 nucleotides are TGTGCCAGCTCACCCGGGACAGGGTCCTTTGAGCAGTACTTC.

The chain joins TRBV7-9 to TRBJ1-5; D is possibly TRBD1 (5 bases). The V gene's germline CDR1 is SEHNR and CDR2 FQNEAQ (reference sequence). Trimming removed 5 bases from V and 9 bases from J, with 17 bases in between. There are 14 residues in the CDR3. CDR3 sequence reads: CASSRDFFEGPQHF. Written as DNA, the CDR3 is TGTGCCAGCAGCAGGGACTTCTTCGAAGGGCCCCAGCATTTT. The full variable domain, with the rest looked up from reference TRBV7-9 and TRBJ1-5, is DTGVSQNPRHKITKRGQNVTFRCDPISEHNRLYWYRQTLGQGPEFLTYFQNEAQLEKSRLLSDRFSAERPKGSFSTLEIQRTEQGDSAMYLCASSRDFFEGPQHFGDGTRLSIL.

V gene TRBV4-1 combines with J gene TRBJ1-2; a weak D match, TRBD1 (5 bases). The germline V gene encodes CDR1 MGHRA and CDR2 YSYEKL. Trimming left V 1 base short and J 4 bases short, with 13 bases between. This CDR3 has 15 residues. This chain's CDR3 is CASSQAFSGGYGYTF. DNA for the CDR3: TGCGCCAGCAGCCAAGCGTTCTCCGGGGGCTATGGCTACACCTTC.

The chain joins TRBV23-1 to TRBJ2-7, with 8 bases that match TRBD1. TRBV23-1 is reported as an ORF; its role is uncertain. This CDR3 has 14 residues. V was pared by 6 bases and J by 3 bases, with 7 bases of the junction left unmatched. CDR3 sequence: CASSRGTGGYEQYF. DNA for the CDR3: TGCGCCAGCAGCCGCGGGACAGGAGGCTACGAGCAGTACTTC.

This chain uses TRBV6-4 with TRBJ2-1; D call uncertain. Deletions cut 6 bases from V and 7 bases from J, with 16 bases between. The CDR3 has 14 amino acids. CDR1 and CDR2 (germline): MRHNA, SNTAGT. In DNA, the CDR3 is TGTGCCAGCAGCGTAGATCCCAACTTTAATGAGCAGTTCTTC. Encoded protein: CASSVDPNFNEQFF.

Turning to this clone: Other DNA sequences in the same sample also yield this CDR3. The chain joins TRBV9 to TRBJ1-1; a weak D match, TRBD1 (5 bases). V dropped 2 bases and J dropped 2 bases, with 7 bases sitting between them. CDR3 length: 13 amino acids. CDR1 is SGDLS and CDR2 is YYNGEE in the germline V gene. In DNA, the CDR3 is TGTGCCAGCAGCGTGACAGAAAACACTGAAGCTTTCTTT. As protein: CASSVTENTEAFF. Complete variable domain (other parts from reference TRBV9 and TRBJ1-1): DSGVTQTPKHLITATGQRVTLRCSPRSGDLSVYWYQQSLDQGLQFLIQYYNGEERAKGNILERFSAQQFPDLHSELNLSSLELGDSALYFCASSVTENTEAFFGQGTRLTVV.

V usage is TRBV5-1 and J usage is TRBJ2-3, with D perhaps matching TRBD1 (5 bases). V lost 6 bases and J lost 6, with 11 bases in between. From germline, CDR1 is SGHRS and CDR2 YFSETQ. The CDR3 runs to 12 residues. CDR3 in amino acids: CASIDTGDTQYF. The CDR3 coding sequence is TGCGCCAGCATCGATACAGGTGATACGCAGTATTTT.

The chain employs TRBV6-6 and TRBJ1-1; tentatively, D is TRBD1 (5 bases). The CDR3 spans 14 residues. V was clipped by 6 bases and J by 0 bases, with 11 bases between them. CDR1 is MNHNY and CDR2 is SVGAGI in the germline V gene (reference sequence). As DNA, the CDR3 is TGTGCCAGCAGACAACAGGCGATGAACACTGAAGCTTTCTTT. It is translated as CASRQQAMNTEAFF.

The genes are TRBV9 and TRBJ2-5; 10 nucleotides line up with TRBD1. CDR1 and CDR2 (germline): SGDLS, YYNGEE. The J segment lost 4 bases and the V segment lost 4 bases, leaving 7 bases of the junction unmatched. CDR3 length: 15 amino acids. DNA for the CDR3: TGTGCCAGCAGCCCAGACAGGGGGCGAGGAGAGACCCAGTACTTC. It encodes CASSPDRGRGETQYF.

The chain employs TRBV6-1 and TRBJ1-4; a weak D match, TRBD1 (6 bases). The CDR3 sequence is 14 residues long. The V end lost 7 bases, the J end lost 8 bases, and 17 bases lay between the germline ends. Germline V gene data show CDR1 as MNHNS and CDR2 as SASEGT. The CDR3 nucleotides are TGTGCCAGCATCCGCCAGGGGATTGGAGAAAAACTGTTTTTT. Amino acid sequence: CASIRQGIGEKLFF.

The chain joins TRBV19 to TRBJ1-1, with 9 positions matching TRBD1. There are 14 residues in the CDR3. In germline, CDR1 is LNHDA, CDR2 SQIVND (reference sequence). Trimming cost V 5 bases and J 7 bases; bases outside gene matches: 8. The CDR3 sequence is CASSFRDRDNEAFF. In DNA, the CDR3 is TGTGCCAGTAGTTTCCGGGACAGGGATAATGAAGCTTTCTTT.

The chain employs TRBV5-5 and TRBJ1-6; maybe TRBD1 (5 bases). V was shortened by 3 bases and J by 10 bases, with 8 bases between the two germline ends. Germline V lookup: CDR1 SGHKS, CDR2 YYEKEE (reference sequence). The CDR3 loop spans 12 amino acids. This chain's CDR3 is CASSSPGSPLHF. The DNA of the CDR3 is TGTGCCAGCAGCTCCCCAGGGTCACCCCTCCACTTT.

V usage is TRBV28 and J usage is TRBJ1-1, with a tentative D call TRBD1 (6 bases). This CDR3 has 13 residues. The V gene's germline CDR1 is MDHEN and CDR2 SYDVKM. V shed 5 bases and J shed 3 bases, with 10 bases lying between them. The CDR3 DNA follows: TGTGCCAGCAGTCCGGACAGAGACACTGAAGCTTTCTTT. Translating gives CASSPDRDTEAFF. Combining the CDR3 with reference TRBV28 and TRBJ1-1 gives the whole variable domain DVKVTQSSRYLVKRTGEKVFLECVQDMDHENMFWYRQDPGLGLRLIYFSYDVKMKEKGDIPEGYSVSREKKERFSLILESASTNQTSMYLCASSPDRDTEAFFGQGTRLTVV.

The chain recombines TRBV4-3 with TRBJ2-5; maybe TRBD2 (6 bases). Per the germline V gene, CDR1 is LGHNA and CDR2 is YSLEER. The V gene lost 0 bases and the J gene lost 7 bases, with 24 bases spanning the gap. The CDR3 has 18 amino acids. The CDR3 loop reads CASSQDFRTSRIWVTQYF. The CDR3 bases are TGCGCCAGCAGCCAAGATTTTAGAACTAGCCGAATCTGGGTGACCCAGTACTTC.

This chain uses TRBV28 with TRBJ1-2; possible D gene TRBD1, 6 bases. V was pared by 5 bases and J by 6 bases, with 19 bases between. CDR1 and CDR2 (germline): MDHEN, SYDVKM. This CDR3 is 15 amino acids long. Written as DNA, the CDR3 is TGTGCCAGCAGTAACCCGCTGGGGGGGGGCGATGGCTACACCTTC. It codes for CASSNPLGGGDGYTF.

V gene TRBV5-1 combines with J gene TRBJ1-1, with a possible D match to TRBD1 (5 bases). V lost 4 bases and J lost 4, with 11 bases in between. The CDR3 runs to 13 residues. CDR1 SGHRS and CDR2 YFSETQ come from the germline V gene. The CDR3 sequence: CASSIQESTEAFF. As DNA, the CDR3 is TGCGCCAGCAGCATACAGGAGTCCACTGAAGCTTTCTTT.

V gene TRBV5-1 combines with J gene TRBJ2-5; D might be TRBD2 (7 bases). Between the trimmed V and J ends, which lost 4 bases and 2 bases, there was a span of 18 bases. Per germline, CDR1 SGHRS and CDR2 YFSETQ. This CDR3 has 16 residues. The CDR3 sequence is CASSRGVGGAQETQYF. Written as DNA, the CDR3 is TGCGCCAGCAGCCGGGGGGTAGGGGGGGCTCAAGAGACCCAGTACTTC. The full variable domain, with the rest looked up from reference TRBV5-1 and TRBJ2-5, is KAGVTQTPRYLIKTRGQQVTLSCSPISGHRSVSWYQQTPGQGLQFLFEYFSETQRNKGNFPGRFSGRQFSNSRSEMNVSTLELGDSALYLCASSRGVGGAQETQYFGPGTRLLVL.

The J gene is TRBJ1-5, the V gene TRBV19; 10 bases are shared with TRBD1. CDR3 length: 17 amino acids. Germline V gives CDR1 LNHDA, CDR2 SQIVND (reference sequence). Trimming at V came to 4 bases and at J to 1 base, leaving 7 bases not matched to a gene. CDR3 in DNA: TGTGCCAGTAGTACCCATCGGACAGGGGGAAGCAATCAGCCCCAGCATTTT. Protein sequence: CASSTHRTGGSNQPQHF.

The chain links TRBV6-5 to TRBJ2-7, with TRBD1 matching 8 bases. The CDR3 has 14 residues. Germline V CDR1 and CDR2: MNHEY, SVGAGI. Trimming cost V 4 bases and J 4 bases; bases outside gene matches: 6. As DNA, the CDR3 is TGTGCCAGCAGTTTTTCAGGGGGCTTGTACGAGCAGTACTTC. Its translation is CASSFSGGLYEQYF.

The chain employs TRBV19 and TRBJ2-1; a possible D gene is TRBD1 (7 bases). The CDR3 extends over 14 amino acids. V dropped 8 bases and J dropped 8 bases, with 19 bases sitting between them. The germline V gene has CDR1 LNHDA and CDR2 SQIVND (reference sequence). The CDR3 bases are TGTGCCAGTGGAGGGACAGCTGCCCAGGATGAGCAGTTCTTC. This sequence encodes CASGGTAAQDEQFF.

The V and J genes are TRBV5-1 and TRBJ1-2; TRBD1 aligns across 7 bases. The germline gives CDR1 SGHRS, CDR2 YFSETQ. J gave up 8 bases and V 4 bases, and 11 bases lay outside the gene matches. This CDR3 has 14 residues. CDR3 sequence (DNA): TGCGCCAGCAGCCTGGATACAGGGGCTAACGGCTACACCTTC. Amino acids: CASSLDTGANGYTF.